The 30 T cell receptor beta chains reported below all come from one sample, sequenced in a study of T-cell reconstitution after alpha-beta-depleted transplantation in children. A library of TCRbeta sequences, prepared with unique molecular identifiers, was generated. TCRdb re-called the PCR reads through MiXCR, storing one row per CDR3 protein. The profile shows roughly 670,000 distinct CDR3 sequences, about an eighth of them singletons. The material sequenced was PBMCs, taken before TCRalphabeta/CD19-depleted stem cell transplant. The receptors were gathered from a girl aged 2 to 9 with congenital amegakaryocytic thrombocytopenia, due to receive a stem cell transplant.

This clonotype appeared many times. The V call is TRBV29-1, the J call TRBJ1-4; the D gene is possibly TRBD1 (5 bases). Trimming removed 1 base from V and 3 bases from J, with 12 bases in between. The CDR3 extends over 15 amino acids. Per the germline V gene, CDR1 is SQVTM and CDR2 is ANQGSEA. Here the CDR3 DNA reads TGCAGCGTTGAAGCGGCTACAGGCTCTAATGAAAAACTGTTTTTT. Translation gives CSVEAATGSNEKLFF.

In DNA form, the CDR3 reads TGTGCCAGCAGCCCATCAGCGGGAGGGCTTGACTACGAGCAGTACTTC. As protein: CASSPSAGGLDYEQYF. The chain has TRBV7-9 and TRBJ2-7, with 10 nucleotides matching TRBD2. The CDR3 sequence is 16 residues long. Germline lookup yields CDR1 SEHNR and CDR2 FQNEAQ (reference sequence). Germline trimming cut 5 bases from V and 3 bases from J; bases unmatched to any gene: 10.

This clonotype was seen repeatedly, ten times or more. This chain connects TRBV5-1 to TRBJ2-2; D is undetermined. The CDR3 is 13 amino acids. Between the trimmed V and J ends, which lost 1 base and 5 bases, there was a span of 6 bases. Germline CDR1 and CDR2: SGHRS and YFSETQ. CDR3 sequence (DNA): TGCGCCAGCAGCTTGAAACTGACCGGGGAGCTGTTTTTT. Translating it yields CASSLKLTGELFF. The whole variable domain, remainder taken from reference TRBV5-1 and TRBJ2-2, is KAGVTQTPRYLIKTRGQQVTLSCSPISGHRSVSWYQQTPGQGLQFLFEYFSETQRNKGNFPGRFSGRQFSNSRSEMNVSTLELGDSALYLCASSLKLTGELFFGEGSRLTVL.

The chain employs TRBV7-8 and TRBJ2-4; D remains ambiguous. Germline-derived CDR1 and CDR2 are SGHVS and FQNEAQ. The length of the CDR3 is 16 residues. V lost 5 bases to trimming and J lost 0 bases, with 14 bases between them. The CDR3 region has the DNA TGTGCCAGCAGCCATACACGGGTCCTAGCCAAAAACATTCAGTACTTC. Its protein product is CASSHTRVLAKNIQYF.

The sample holds many counts of this clonotype. The J gene is TRBJ2-7, the V gene TRBV5-1; no clear D. This CDR3 has 12 amino acids. V lost 0 bases, J lost 5 bases, and 6 bases lay in between. The germline V gene encodes CDR1 SGHRS and CDR2 YFSETQ. CDR3 DNA: TGCGCCAGCAGCTTGGGGGTGGACGAGCAGTACTTC. It encodes CASSLGVDEQYF.

This clonotype was recorded many times. DNA of the CDR3: TGCAGTGCCCTACAGGGAGGAAGCTACACCTTC. This sequence encodes CSALQGGSYTF. The chain links TRBV20-1 to TRBJ1-2; D is possibly TRBD1 (6 bases). Germline CDR1 and CDR2: DFQATT and SNEGSKA (reference sequence). The V gene lost 6 bases and the J gene lost 9 bases, with 14 bases spanning the gap. The CDR3 is made up of 11 amino acids.

Regarding this clonotype: With a much larger clone just one base away, this may be a read error. Here the CDR3 reads CASKPRFSGSVTQYF. CDR3 in DNA: TGTGCCAGCAAACCCAGGTTTTCAGGTTCGGTTACGCAGTATTTT. The V and J genes are TRBV12-3 or TRBV12-4 and TRBJ2-3, with unresolved D. Trimming took off 7 bases at V and 8 bases at J, with 22 bases between the two ends. CDR3 length: 15 amino acids.

A few counts support this clonotype. The chain has TRBV5-1 and TRBJ2-7, with TRBD2 identical over 12 bases. This CDR3 is 16 amino acids long. Germline V gene data show CDR1 as SGHRS and CDR2 as YFSETQ. Trimming cost V 0 bases and J 5 bases; bases outside gene matches: 6. CDR3 bases: TGCGCCAGCAGCTTGGCCAAGACTAGCGGGAGCAACGAGCAGTACTTC. Encoded protein: CASSLAKTSGSNEQYF.

This clonotype was recorded a few times. The rearrangement links TRBV4-1 to TRBJ1-5; TRBD1 agrees at 8 bases. The CDR3 sequence is 16 residues long. Germline-derived CDR1 and CDR2 are MGHRA and YSYEKL. Trimming removed 4 bases from V and 3 bases from J; junction bases left unmatched: 8. In DNA, the CDR3 is TGCGCCAGCAGCCCCTCCGGGACAGGACCCAATCAGCCCCAGCATTTT. Protein: CASSPSGTGPNQPQHF.

This clonotype was counted between two and nine times. The chain couples TRBV3-1 to TRBJ2-2; 8 bases fit TRBD2. The CDR3 runs 16 residues. Trimming removed 2 bases from V and 3 bases from J; junction bases left unmatched: 5. Germline CDR1 LGHDT, CDR2 YNNKEL (reference sequence). CDR3 sequence reads: CASSQLPGGDTGELFF. The CDR3 nucleotides are TGTGCCAGCAGCCAATTACCCGGGGGGGACACCGGGGAGCTGTTTTTT.

The V call is TRBV5-1, the J call TRBJ2-2; 8 positions agree with TRBD1. J was trimmed by 0 bases and V by 4 bases; bases with no gene match: 5. This CDR3 region has 16 residues. Germline V gene lookup returns CDR1 SGHRS and CDR2 YFSETQ. The CDR3 DNA sequence: TGCGCCAGCAGCCTCAAGACAGGGGCGAACACCGGGGAGCTGTTTTTT. It translates to CASSLKTGANTGELFF.

The chain uses TRBV11-2 and TRBJ2-3; perhaps TRBD2 as D (5 bases). Trimming took 5 bases from V and 6 from J, leaving 24 bases between them. The CDR3 extends over 17 amino acids. Per germline, CDR1 SGHAT and CDR2 FQNNGV. This chain's CDR3 is CASSALRTGSGSDTQYF. The CDR3 DNA follows: TGTGCCAGCAGCGCCTTGAGGACGGGTTCGGGATCCGATACGCAGTATTTT.

The chain couples TRBV15 to TRBJ2-3; D is ambiguous. Trimming stripped 1 base from V and 5 bases from J, with 4 bases between. The CDR3 consists of 12 residues. Germline CDR1 is LNHNV and CDR2 is YYDKDF (reference sequence). The CDR3: CATSRVRDTQYF. DNA of the CDR3: TGTGCCACCAGCAGAGTCCGAGATACGCAGTATTTT.

This clonotype was observed many times. The J gene is TRBJ1-5, the V gene TRBV12-3 or TRBV12-4, with unresolved D. The CDR3 extends over 12 amino acids. Between the trimmed V and J ends, which lost 4 bases and 8 bases, there was a span of 9 bases. CDR3 sequence reads: CASSSPWEPQHF. CDR3 nucleotides: TGTGCCAGCAGTTCCCCGTGGGAGCCCCAGCATTTT.

This clonotype appeared a few times. The V call is TRBV30, the J call TRBJ2-5, with 7 bases identical to TRBD1. The V and J ends lost 1 base and 0 bases, in that order; junction bases with no gene match: 2. CDR1 and CDR2 from the germline V gene are GTSNPN and SVGIG (reference sequence). The CDR3 extends over 14 amino acids. The chain's CDR3 is CAWSGDRYQETQYF. CDR3 nucleotides: TGTGCCTGGAGTGGGGACAGATACCAAGAGACCCAGTACTTC. Full variable domain (rest looked up from reference TRBV30 and TRBJ2-5): SQTIHQWPATLVQPVGSPLSLECTVEGTSNPNLYWYRQAAGRGLQLLFYSVGIGQISSEVPQNLSASRPQDRQFILSSKKLLLSDSGFYLCAWSGDRYQETQYFGPGTRLLVL.

This clonotype was observed many times. The chain couples TRBV6-5 to TRBJ1-1, with 8 nucleotides matching TRBD1. The germline gives CDR1 MNHEY, CDR2 SVGAGI. J lost 10 bases, V lost 5 bases, and 3 bases had no gene match. The CDR3 is made up of 11 amino acids. This CDR3 reads CASSAQGGAFF. CDR3 bases: TGTGCCAGCAGTGCACAGGGGGGAGCTTTCTTT.

This clonotype occurred a few times. The V and J genes are TRBV6-1 and TRBJ2-1; D perhaps matches TRBD2 (5 bases). CDR3 size: 14 residues. Per germline, CDR1 MNHNS and CDR2 SASEGT. Trimming pared 2 bases from V and 5 bases from J, leaving 10 bases between. The chain's CDR3 is CASSEPGKDNEQFF. The CDR3 DNA sequence: TGTGCCAGCAGTGAACCCGGGAAAGACAATGAGCAGTTCTTC.

Here the CDR3 DNA reads TGTGCCAGCAGTGGTCGCACCTCGGGGCCCCTGGCCCAGTACTTC. It yields the protein CASSGRTSGPLAQYF. The chain is built from TRBV28 and TRBJ2-5; the D call may be TRBD1 or TRBD2 (5 bases each). CDR3 length: 15 amino acids. Trimming took 5 bases from V and 9 from J, leaving 22 bases between them. The germline CDR1 and CDR2 sequences are MDHEN and SYDVKM.

This clonotype was observed at least ten times. The chain employs TRBV29-1 and TRBJ1-1; no reliable D call. CDR1 SQVTM and CDR2 ANQGSEA come from the germline V gene. The germline V and J ends were trimmed by 3 bases and 0 bases, with 8 bases remaining between them. This CDR3 region has 13 residues. In DNA, the CDR3 is TGCAGCGTTGAGCGGAAAATGAACACTGAAGCTTTCTTT. Translated, it gives CSVERKMNTEAFF.

Ten or more counts support this clonotype. The rearrangement links TRBV6-4 to TRBJ2-1; 7 nucleotides match TRBD2. The V gene's germline CDR1 is MRHNA and CDR2 SNTAGT. With 0 bases clipped from V and 4 bases from J, the junction kept 0 bases outside the gene matches. The CDR3 consists of 14 residues. The CDR3 here is CASSDSGGYNEQFF. The CDR3, as DNA: TGTGCCAGCAGTGACTCGGGAGGGTACAATGAGCAGTTCTTC.

This clonotype has a count of ten or more. This chain joins TRBV27 and TRBJ2-7; 11 nucleotides agree with TRBD2. V gave up 6 bases and J gave up 5 bases; unmatched junction bases: 9. Germline-derived CDR1 and CDR2 are MNHEY and SMNVEV (reference sequence). CDR3 length: 15 residues. Here the CDR3 DNA reads TGTGCCAGCAGAGATCGGACTAGCGGGTGGGACGAGCAGTACTTC. Protein product: CASRDRTSGWDEQYF.

This clonotype was detected many times. This chain connects TRBV20-1 to TRBJ2-7, with 10 bases lining up with TRBD1. The CDR3 extends over 13 amino acids. V shed 6 bases and J 4 bases; nucleotides not matched to a gene: 6. CDR1 DFQATT and CDR2 SNEGSKA come from the germline V gene (reference sequence). CDR3 region: CSAGDRGPYEQYF. In DNA form, the CDR3 reads TGCAGTGCGGGCGACAGGGGGCCTTACGAGCAGTACTTC.

This clonotype has ten or more counts. This chain links TRBV20-1 with TRBJ1-2; 8 nucleotides line up with TRBD1. In germline, CDR1 is DFQATT, CDR2 SNEGSKA (reference sequence). There are 14 residues in the CDR3. V gave up 6 bases and J gave up 7 bases; unmatched junction bases: 13. CDR3 amino acids: CSAPKEGTGFGYTF. The CDR3 DNA reads TGCAGTGCCCCAAAGGAGGGGACAGGATTTGGCTACACCTTC.

The chain has TRBV20-1 and TRBJ2-7, with TRBD1 matching over 10 bases. The CDR3 length is 17 residues. V lost 2 bases, J lost 3 bases, and 13 bases stayed unmatched. Germline V lookup: CDR1 DFQATT, CDR2 SNEGSKA (reference sequence). CDR3 nucleotide sequence: TGCAGTGCTAGATCGACACAGAGACAGGGGGCTTACTACGAGCAGTACTTC. As protein: CSARSTQRQGAYYEQYF.

Only a few counts were recorded for this clonotype. This chain joins TRBV20-1 and TRBJ1-5, with a weak D call TRBD1 (6 bases). CDR3 length: 17 amino acids. The germline V gene encodes CDR1 DFQATT and CDR2 SNEGSKA (reference sequence). Trimming took 3 bases from V and 4 from J, leaving 22 bases between them. In nucleotides, the CDR3 is TGCAGTGCTAGGGCCCCCTTAACAGGGCCGGGTAATCAGCCCCAGCATTTT. It yields the protein CSARAPLTGPGNQPQHF.

This clonotype was counted at least ten times. The chain recombines TRBV7-9 with TRBJ2-5, with 13 bases that match TRBD2. Germline V gene lookup returns CDR1 SEHNR and CDR2 FQNEAQ (reference sequence). The CDR3 sequence is 16 residues long. V shed 5 bases and J 1 base; nucleotides not matched to a gene: 4. The CDR3 bases are TGTGCCAGCAGCCTTAGACTAGCGGGAGGCCAAGAGACCCAGTACTTC. Protein product: CASSLRLAGGQETQYF. Full variable domain (remainder filled in from reference TRBV7-9 and TRBJ2-5): DTGVSQNPRHKITKRGQNVTFRCDPISEHNRLYWYRQTLGQGPEFLTYFQNEAQLEKSRLLSDRFSAERPKGSFSTLEIQRTEQGDSAMYLCASSLRLAGGQETQYFGPGTRLLVL.

The chain joins TRBV7-2 to TRBJ2-1, with D perhaps being TRBD1 or TRBD2 (6 bases each). V was cut by 0 bases and J by 7 bases, with 19 bases left in between. This CDR3 spans 17 amino acids. Germline V CDR1 and CDR2: SGHTA, FQGNSA. CDR3 sequence: CASSLASGGPSRNEQFF. CDR3 nucleotide sequence: TGTGCCAGCAGCTTAGCGTCTGGGGGGCCGAGCCGGAATGAGCAGTTCTTC. Full variable domain (remainder filled in from reference TRBV7-2 and TRBJ2-1): GAGVSQSPSNKVTEKGKDVELRCDPISGHTALYWYRQSLGQGLEFLIYFQGNSAPDKSGLPSDRFSAERTGGSVSTLTIQRTQQEDSAVYLCASSLASGGPSRNEQFFGPGTRLTVL.

Many counts were recorded for this clonotype. CDR3 DNA sequence: TGCGCCAGCAGCTTGGGGACAGGCAGGAATGAGCAGTTCTTC. This gives the protein CASSLGTGRNEQFF. The chain carries TRBV5-1 and TRBJ2-1; 7 bases are a match to TRBD1. J was trimmed by 7 bases and V by 0 bases; bases with no gene match: 4. This CDR3 region has 14 residues. Germline V CDR1 and CDR2: SGHRS, YFSETQ.

A remark on this clonotype: This could be a read error, since a much larger clone is one nucleotide away. The chain uses TRBV11-1 and TRBJ2-7; 11 bases align to TRBD2. Losses at the gene ends were 5 bases for V and 3 bases for J; bases not matched to a gene: 15. The CDR3 runs to 18 residues. Germline assignment: CDR1 SGHAT and CDR2 FQDESV (reference sequence). The CDR3 spells CASSPEALLAGGLYEQYF. CDR3 nucleotides: TGTGCCAGCAGCCCAGAGGCCCTCCTAGCGGGAGGACTCTACGAGCAGTACTTC.

This clonotype was seen a handful of times. The chain couples TRBV7-2 to TRBJ2-3, with D tentatively TRBD1 or TRBD2 (5 bases each). This CDR3 contains 14 residues. Germline V gene lookup returns CDR1 SGHTA and CDR2 FQGNSA. Trimming took off 5 bases at V and 5 bases at J, with 14 bases between the two ends. CDR3 nucleotide sequence: TGTGCCAGCAGCCGGGGCCCATTCAGAGATACGCAGTATTTT. This gives the protein CASSRGPFRDTQYF.